One and the same sample provided the 8 T cell receptor beta chains below, sequenced in a study of CD8+CD57+ T cells in acquired aplastic anemia. TCR beta VDJ and CDR3 profiling used genomic DNA as template. TCRdb re-called the reads with MiXCR, one entry per CDR3 protein. Of about 140,000 distinct CDR3 sequences in the sample, around two fifths were seen once. Sequenced: sorted CD4+, CD8+, or CD8+CD57+ T cells (not recorded which) from PBMCs. The receptors shown here come from a human donor in good health, serving as a control.

In this sample, this clonotype turned up many times. The V and J genes are TRBV6-4 and TRBJ1-6; D is undetermined. Trimming cost V 3 bases and J 7 bases, with 10 bases left between them. This CDR3 comprises 14 residues. Germline V CDR1 and CDR2: MRHNA, SNTAGT. The CDR3 spells CASSEFRGNSPLHF. CDR3 coding DNA: TGTGCCAGCAGTGAATTCAGAGGAAATTCACCCCTCCACTTT.

Only a few counts were recorded for this clonotype. V is TRBV15 and J is TRBJ2-7, with TRBD2 matching 9 bases. The CDR3 sequence is 16 residues long. The ends lost 3 bases at V and 4 bases at J; junction bases unmatched: 10. CDR1 and CDR2 (germline): LNHNV, YYDKDF (reference sequence). The chain's CDR3 is CATSRDWAGGLYEQYF. In DNA, the CDR3 is TGTGCCACCAGCAGGGATTGGGCGGGGGGGTTGTACGAGCAGTACTTC.

In its sample, this clonotype was seen many times. The chain has TRBV6-5 and TRBJ1-1; D is unclear. In germline, CDR1 is MNHEY, CDR2 SVGAGI. With 6 bases removed from V and 2 bases from J, the gap between germline ends came to 7 bases. CDR3 length: 12 amino acids. CDR3 nucleotides: TGTGCCAGCAGGACTTTAAACACTGAAGCTTTCTTT. Its translation: CASRTLNTEAFF.

This clonotype was recorded at least ten times. The chain carries TRBV20-1 and TRBJ1-6; TRBD1 might be the D (5 bases). The germline CDR1 and CDR2 sequences are DFQATT and SNEGSKA (reference sequence). The CDR3 is 14 amino acids. The V gene lost 5 bases and the J gene lost 7 bases, with 15 bases spanning the gap. Written as DNA, the CDR3 is TGCAGTGCTCCCGCAGCAGGGCTGAATTCACCCCTCCACTTT. Its translation is CSAPAAGLNSPLHF.

The chain combines TRBV24-1 with TRBJ2-1, with D perhaps matching TRBD2 (5 bases). The CDR3 covers 14 residues. With 6 bases removed from V and 10 bases from J, the gap between germline ends came to 18 bases. Germline V gives CDR1 KGHDR, CDR2 SFDVKD. DNA of the CDR3: TGTGCCACCAGTCCCACTAGTATAGGGCGGGAGCAGTTCTTC. Translation gives CATSPTSIGREQFF.

This clonotype was seen many times. The chain combines TRBV2 with TRBJ2-1; 8 bases align to TRBD2. V was clipped by 5 bases and J by 3 bases; unmatched bases: 6. The CDR3 is 15 residues long. The germline V gene has CDR1 SNHLY and CDR2 FYNNEI. CDR3 in DNA: TGTGCCAGCAGTCAGCTAGCGGGTCACTACAATGAGCAGTTCTTC. Translated: CASSQLAGHYNEQFF.

This clonotype was recorded many times. The genes are TRBV13 and TRBJ1-1, with D possibly being TRBD1 (6 bases). Germline V gene data show CDR1 as PRHDT and CDR2 as FYEKMQ (reference sequence). V was clipped by 5 bases and J by 8 bases, with 6 bases between them. The length of the CDR3 is 10 residues. CDR3 loop: CASSDREAFF. CDR3 DNA: TGTGCCAGCAGCGACAGGGAAGCTTTCTTT.

Turning to this clonotype: Possible read error: a much larger clone is one base away. The V gene is TRBV30, the J gene TRBJ1-2; D may be TRBD1 (5 bases). The CDR3 is made up of 14 amino acids. Germline V lookup: CDR1 GTSNPN, CDR2 SVGIG (reference sequence). This CDR3 is CAWKDKGTNYGHTF. The CDR3 nucleotides are TGTGCCTGGAAAGATAAGGGGACTAACTATGGCCACACCTTC.